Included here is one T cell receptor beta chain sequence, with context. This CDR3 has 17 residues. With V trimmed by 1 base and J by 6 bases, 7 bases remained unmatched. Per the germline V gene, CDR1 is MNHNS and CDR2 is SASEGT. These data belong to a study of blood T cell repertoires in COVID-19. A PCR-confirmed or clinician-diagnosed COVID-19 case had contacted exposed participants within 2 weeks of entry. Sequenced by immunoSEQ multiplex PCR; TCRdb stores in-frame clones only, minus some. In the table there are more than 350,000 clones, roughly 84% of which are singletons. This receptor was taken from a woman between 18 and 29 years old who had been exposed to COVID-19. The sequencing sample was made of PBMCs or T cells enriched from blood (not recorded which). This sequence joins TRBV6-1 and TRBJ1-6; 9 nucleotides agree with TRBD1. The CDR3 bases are TGTGCCAGCAGTGAAGAGGACAGGGGCAGGGGTAATTCACCCCTCCACTTT. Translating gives CASSEEDRGRGNSPLHF.